These 10 T cell receptor beta chains share one sample of origin, sequenced in a study of shared clonotypes between healthy human individuals. The method was immunoSEQ multiplex PCR; TCRdb's version includes in-frame clones alone and lacks a portion of them. The repertoire includes around 600,000 clones, approximately 96% of them detected once, and over 0.095% sits in the top ten. The naive CD8 fraction comprised CD45RO-negative cells positively selected for CCR7 and excluded terminally differentiated effector memory CD45RA+ cells. The material sequenced was naive CD8+ T cells sorted from blood. These receptors were collected from a woman aged 25 to 39 in good health.

The DNA of the CDR3 is TGTGCCAGCAGTCCCCCGGGGAAGCGGGAGACCCAGTACTTC. Its protein is CASSPPGKRETQYF. The chain links TRBV27 to TRBJ2-5; possible D gene TRBD2, 5 bases. Germline V CDR1 and CDR2: MNHEY, SMNVEV (reference sequence). The CDR3 spans 14 residues. The V end lost 5 bases, the J end lost 5 bases, and 15 bases lay between the germline ends.

The chain is built from TRBV6-1 and TRBJ1-3; tentatively, D is TRBD1 (6 bases). The V end was cut by 7 bases, the J end by 0 bases, with 13 bases between. CDR3 length equals 15 residues. CDR1 MNHNS and CDR2 SASEGT come from the germline V gene. The DNA for the CDR3 is TGTGCCAGCACGGACAGTTTATCCTCTGGAAACACCATATATTTT. Translating gives CASTDSLSSGNTIYF.

The gene calls are TRBV7-9 and TRBJ2-3, with D uncertain. V lost 3 bases to trimming and J lost 8 bases, with 9 bases between them. The CDR3 is made up of 12 amino acids. Per the germline V gene, CDR1 is SEHNR and CDR2 is FQNEAQ (reference sequence). CDR3 loop: CASSLESPTQYF. CDR3 DNA sequence: TGTGCCAGCAGCTTGGAATCCCCTACGCAGTATTTT.

The chain couples TRBV5-1 to TRBJ2-5; TRBD1 agrees at 10 bases. The CDR3 extends over 15 amino acids. The germline V gene encodes CDR1 SGHRS and CDR2 YFSETQ. With V trimmed by 2 bases and J by 4 bases, 5 bases remained unmatched. The CDR3 sequence: CASSFGDRGVETQYF. The CDR3 region has the DNA TGCGCCAGCAGCTTTGGGGACAGGGGAGTAGAGACCCAGTACTTC.

V usage is TRBV27 and J usage is TRBJ2-7; the D is unclear. CDR3 size: 11 residues. The ends were cut back, 4 bases at V and 6 bases at J, with 7 bases in the middle. Germline CDR1 MNHEY, CDR2 SMNVEV (reference sequence). The chain's CDR3 is CASSSSLEQYF. As DNA, the CDR3 is TGTGCCAGCAGTTCCTCCCTCGAGCAGTACTTC.

On this clone itself: Other DNA sequences in this sample translate to the same CDR3. The chain uses TRBV11-2 and TRBJ2-7; no firm D call. With 6 bases removed from V and 2 bases from J, the gap between germline ends came to 11 bases. The CDR3 has 13 amino acids. Germline V gene lookup returns CDR1 SGHAT and CDR2 FQNNGV. CDR3 bases: TGTGCCAGCAGTGACGGGCTGACCTACGAGCAGTACTTC. Encoded protein: CASSDGLTYEQYF.

The chain couples TRBV5-6 to TRBJ1-2; D is unclear. CDR1 is SGHDT and CDR2 is YYEEEE in the germline V gene. V shed 6 bases and J shed 5 bases, with 20 bases lying between them. There are 15 residues in the CDR3. CDR3 protein: CASTTNGGDGYGYTF. CDR3 bases: TGTGCCAGCACCACGAATGGAGGTGACGGGTATGGCTACACCTTC.

This clone was counted a single time. The CDR3 nucleotides read TGTGCCAGCAGCCAGTCTAGCGGCAGCTCCTACGAGCAGTACTTC. It encodes CASSQSSGSSYEQYF. The V gene is TRBV28, the J gene TRBJ2-7; TRBD2 agrees at 7 bases. This CDR3 is 15 amino acids long. V gave up 6 bases and J gave up 0 bases; unmatched junction bases: 8. Germline CDR1 and CDR2: MDHEN and SYDVKM.

This clone appeared a single time. The J gene is TRBJ2-2, the V gene TRBV6-5; D unclear. This CDR3 region has 15 residues. Germline V gene data show CDR1 as MNHEY and CDR2 as SVGAGI. V lost 7 bases and J lost 0, with 12 bases in between. As DNA, the CDR3 is TGTGCCAGCACTACGGGCCCCGCGAACACCGGGGAGCTGTTTTTT. Translated: CASTTGPANTGELFF.

The chain has TRBV11-3 and TRBJ2-7; no clear D gene. The CDR3 consists of 13 residues. The germline CDR1 and CDR2 sequences are SGHNT and YENEEA. The ends were cut back, 4 bases at V and 1 base at J, with 8 bases in the middle. CDR3 protein: CASSSGPSYEQYF. CDR3 nucleotides: TGTGCCAGCAGCTCCGGGCCGTCCTACGAGCAGTACTTC.